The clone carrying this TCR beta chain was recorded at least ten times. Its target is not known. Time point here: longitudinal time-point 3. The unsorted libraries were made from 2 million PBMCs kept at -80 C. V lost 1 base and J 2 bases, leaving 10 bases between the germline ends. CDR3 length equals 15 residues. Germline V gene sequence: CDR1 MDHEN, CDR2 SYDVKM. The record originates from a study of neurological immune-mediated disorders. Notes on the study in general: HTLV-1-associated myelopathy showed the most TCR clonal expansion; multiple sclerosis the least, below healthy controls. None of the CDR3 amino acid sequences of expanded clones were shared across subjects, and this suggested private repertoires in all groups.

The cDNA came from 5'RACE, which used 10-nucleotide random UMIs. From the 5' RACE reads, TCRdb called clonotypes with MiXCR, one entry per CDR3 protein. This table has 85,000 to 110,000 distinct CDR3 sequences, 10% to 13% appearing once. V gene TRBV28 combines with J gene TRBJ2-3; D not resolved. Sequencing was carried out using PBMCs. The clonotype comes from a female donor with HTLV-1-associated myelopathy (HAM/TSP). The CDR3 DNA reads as TGTGCCAGCAGTTTATACGGACGGCACACAGATACGCAGTATTTT. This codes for CASSLYGRHTDTQYF.